These T cell receptor beta chains were read from a single sample in a study of T cells after yellow fever vaccination. Each CDR3 protein gets one entry after TCRdb re-called the 5' RACE reads with MiXCR. The table lists 450,000 to 550,000 distinct CDR3 sequences, roughly a fifth of them singletons, with 13% to 15% in the top ten. The specimen was PBMCs, collected 15 days after the yellow fever booster vaccination. The receptors here all came from a man younger than 40 who received the YFV17D yellow fever vaccine. Each CDR3 is given with its conserved first and last residue. The order of the fields is J gene, D gene, V gene, clone size, CDR3 protein, CDR3 DNA. D genes are given only for firm matches. Clone sizes are given selectively: once, few, many, or a class where the clone is expanded.

TRBJ2-2 | TRBD2 | TRBV3-1 | few | CASTQLAGGPGELFF | TGTGCCAGCACTCAACTAGCGGGAGGACCCGGGGAGCTGTTTTTT
TRBJ1-1 | - | TRBV19 | - | CASSTQRSEAFF | TGTGCCAGTAGTACCCAACGGTCTGAAGCTTTCTTT
TRBJ2-7 | - | TRBV30 | - | CALTEGGGYEQYF | TGTGCTCTGACGGAGGGGGGCGGCTACGAGCAGTACTTC
TRBJ2-1 | TRBD2 | TRBV6-1 | - | CASTAGTSGSNEQFF | TGTGCCAGCACCGCAGGGACTAGCGGGAGCAATGAGCAGTTCTTC
TRBJ1-5 | - | TRBV20-1 | - | CSARVQGYGSPQHF | TGCAGTGCTAGAGTTCAGGGGTACGGTAGCCCCCAGCATTTT
TRBJ2-2 | TRBD2 | TRBV20-1 | many | CSARPGLAGTGELFF | TGCAGTGCTAGACCGGGACTAGCGGGCACCGGGGAGCTGTTTTTT
TRBJ2-7 | - | TRBV7-9 | - | CASSPSRGGHSEQYF | TGTGCCAGCAGCCCGTCCCGTGGGGGGCATTCCGAGCAGTACTTC
TRBJ2-1 | - | TRBV4-3 | - | CASSQHPGDNEQFF | TGCGCCAGCAGCCAACATCCAGGGGACAATGAGCAGTTCTTC
TRBJ2-7 | TRBD1 | TRBV12-3/TRBV12-4 | - | CASRAGTGDYEQYF | TGTGCCAGCAGAGCCGGGACAGGGGACTACGAGCAGTACTTC
TRBJ2-5 | - | TRBV29-1 | few | CSVEHQETQYF | TGCAGCGTTGAGCACCAAGAGACCCAGTACTTC
TRBJ1-2 | TRBD1 | TRBV20-1 | few | CSARGETGTIDGYTF | TGCAGTGCTAGGGGGGAGACAGGGACCATAGATGGCTACACCTTC
TRBJ2-7 | - | TRBV11-2 | - | CASSLVEAGNRYEQYF | TGTGCCAGCAGCTTAGTGGAAGCGGGTAATCGCTACGAGCAGTACTTC
TRBJ2-2 | TRBD2 | TRBV10-3 | - | CAISDAGGPAGELFF | TGTGCCATCAGTGATGCGGGAGGGCCGGCGGGGGAGCTGTTTTTT
TRBJ2-5 | TRBD2 | TRBV5-4 | few | CASSVGTRGGETQYF | TGTGCCAGCAGCGTTGGGACTAGAGGGGGAGAGACCCAGTACTTC
TRBJ2-3 | - | TRBV12-3/TRBV12-4 | few | CASSQGALTQYF | TGTGCCAGCAGCCAAGGGGCCCTTACGCAGTATTTT
TRBJ1-2 | - | TRBV29-1 | - | CSVDPSEGYTF | TGCAGCGTTGATCCTAGCGAAGGCTACACCTTC
TRBJ2-7 | - | TRBV18 | few | CASRTSAGYEQYF | TGTGCCAGTCGAACTTCGGCAGGCTACGAGCAGTACTTC
TRBJ2-7 | TRBD1 | TRBV9 | few | CASSTTTGSVYEQYF | TGTGCCAGCAGCACCACGACAGGGTCGGTCTACGAGCAGTACTTC
TRBJ2-3 | - | TRBV5-1 | - | CASSLIGKPTDTQYF | TGCGCCAGCAGCTTGATTGGGAAGCCCACAGATACGCAGTATTTT
TRBJ2-7 | - | TRBV5-1 | few | CASGISGSSYEQYF | TGCGCCAGCGGAATTAGCGGCTCCTCCTACGAGCAGTACTTC
TRBJ1-6 | - | TRBV7-8 | - | CASSAGSSYNSPLHF | TGTGCCAGCAGCGCAGGGAGCTCCTATAATTCACCCCTCCACTTT
TRBJ2-2 | TRBD2 | TRBV6-2/TRBV6-3 | few | CASSYSTSGINTGELFF | TGTGCCAGCAGTTACTCGACTAGCGGGATAAACACCGGGGAGCTGTTTTTT
TRBJ2-1 | - | TRBV20-1 | few | CSASWLYNEQFF | TGCAGTGCTAGTTGGCTATACAATGAGCAGTTCTTC
TRBJ2-2 | TRBD1 | TRBV29-1 | - | CSVDSGQVGTGELFF | TGCAGCGTTGATTCGGGACAGGTTGGCACCGGGGAGCTGTTTTTT
TRBJ1-1 | TRBD1 | TRBV20-1 | few | CSARQGAYMNTEAFF | TGCAGTGCAAGACAGGGGGCATACATGAACACTGAAGCTTTCTTT
TRBJ2-1 | TRBD2 | TRBV19 | - | CASSVLAGGVAEQFF | TGTGCCAGTAGTGTTCTAGCGGGAGGGGTGGCGGAGCAGTTCTTC
TRBJ2-1 | - | TRBV15 | many | CATSRALGPNPYNEQFF | TGTGCCACCAGCAGAGCCCTGGGACCGAACCCCTACAATGAGCAGTTCTTC
TRBJ2-7 | TRBD2 | TRBV30 | - | CAWKTTGGPHEQYF | TGTGCCTGGAAGACAACGGGAGGGCCCCACGAGCAGTACTTC
TRBJ1-1 | - | TRBV5-8 | few | CASSLALRGRSEAFF | TGTGCCAGCAGCTTGGCCCTCCGAGGGAGGTCTGAAGCTTTCTTT